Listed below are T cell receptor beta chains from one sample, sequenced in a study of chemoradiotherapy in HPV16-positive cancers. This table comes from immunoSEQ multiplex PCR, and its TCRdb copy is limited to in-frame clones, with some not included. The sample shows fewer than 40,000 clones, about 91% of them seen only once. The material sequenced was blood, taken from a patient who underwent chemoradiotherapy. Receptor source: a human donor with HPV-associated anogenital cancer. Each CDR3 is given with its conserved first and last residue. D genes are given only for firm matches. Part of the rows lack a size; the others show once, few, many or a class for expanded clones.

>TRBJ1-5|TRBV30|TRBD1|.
TGTGCCTGGAGTGAGGGACAGGGACATCAGCCCCAGCATTTT
CAWSEGQGHQPQHF
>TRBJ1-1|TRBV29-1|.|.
TGCAGCGTTCAGGGACAACTTAACACTGAAGCTTTCTTT
CSVQGQLNTEAFF
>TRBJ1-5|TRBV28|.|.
TGTGCCAGCAGTTTCTCCCCAGGGAAGGGGAATCAGCCCCAGCATTTT
CASSFSPGKGNQPQHF
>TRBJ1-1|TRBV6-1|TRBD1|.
TGTGCCAGCAGTGAACGGGGACAGGTAACTGAAGCTTTCTTT
CASSERGQVTEAFF
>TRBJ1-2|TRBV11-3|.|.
TGTGCCAGCAGCCAGTCAGGGGATAGCAGCTATGGCTACACCTTC
CASSQSGDSSYGYTF
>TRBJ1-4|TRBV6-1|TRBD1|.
TGTGCCAGCAGTCCTTTGACAGGGAGCGGTGAAAAACTGTTTTTT
CASSPLTGSGEKLFF
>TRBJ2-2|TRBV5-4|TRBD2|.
TGTGCCAGCAGCTTGGCCCTCTTAGCGGGAGGTCTCACCGGGGAGCTGTTTTTT
CASSLALLAGGLTGELFF
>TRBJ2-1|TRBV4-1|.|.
TGCGCCAGCAGTCAAGATTCACTAGTTAATGAGCAGTTCTTC
CASSQDSLVNEQFF
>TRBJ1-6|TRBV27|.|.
TGTGCCAGCAGTTGGGGCAGGGATTCACCCCTCCACTTT
CASSWGRDSPLHF
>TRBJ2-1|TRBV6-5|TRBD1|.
TGTGCCAGCAGTCCGAGGGACAGGGGGCTCAATGAGCAGTTCTTC
CASSPRDRGLNEQFF
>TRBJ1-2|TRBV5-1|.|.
TGCGCCAGCAGCTTGGGTCCGGGGGCCGCCTATGGCTACACCTTC
CASSLGPGAAYGYTF
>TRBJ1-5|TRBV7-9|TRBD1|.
TGTGCCAGCAGCTTATTTACAGGGGGTGACGATCAGCCCCAGCATTTT
CASSLFTGGDDQPQHF
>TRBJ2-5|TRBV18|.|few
TGTGCCAGCTCACCAGGAAACAGGCAAGAGACCCAGTACTTC
CASSPGNRQETQYF
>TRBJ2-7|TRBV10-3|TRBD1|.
TGTGCCAGCAGTGGAGAGACAGGGGGGGCCTACGAGCAGTACTTC
CASSGETGGAYEQYF
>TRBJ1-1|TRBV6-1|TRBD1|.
TGTGCCAGCATCACAGGGGGCGTTACTGAAGCTTTCTTT
CASITGGVTEAFF
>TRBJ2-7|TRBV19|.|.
TGTGCCAGTACCCCGGGGGCAGGGAGGGCGAACTACGAGCAGTACTTC
CASTPGAGRANYEQYF
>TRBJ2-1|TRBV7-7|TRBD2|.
TGTGCTAGCGGCTCTCGGGGGGGTGAGCAGTTCTTC
CASGSRGGEQFF
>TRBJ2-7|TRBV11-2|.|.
TGTGCCAGCAGCTTACCAGGTAGCCACGAGCAGTACTTC
CASSLPGSHEQYF
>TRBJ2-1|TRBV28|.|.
TGTGCCAGCACTTGGATCAGCTCCTACAATGAGCAGTTCTTC
CASTWISSYNEQFF
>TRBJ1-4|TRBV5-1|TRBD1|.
TGCGCCAGCAGCTCAACCGGGACAGGGGGCGCGGGGGAAAAACTGTTTTTT
CASSSTGTGGAGEKLFF
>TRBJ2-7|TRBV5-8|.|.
TGTGCCAGCAGCTTGGGACTGAGGGAGCAGTACTTC
CASSLGLREQYF
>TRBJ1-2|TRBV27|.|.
TGTGCCAGCAGTTCCCAGGGTGTTGATGGCTACACCTTC
CASSSQGVDGYTF
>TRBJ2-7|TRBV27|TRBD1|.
TGTGCCAGCAGTCGGGCGACAGGGTCTATTTCCGAGCAGTACTTC
CASSRATGSISEQYF
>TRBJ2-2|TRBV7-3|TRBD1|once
TGTGCCAGCAGCGAAAGGGCCGAAGACAGGGTGAACACCGGGGAGCTGTTTTTT
CASSERAEDRVNTGELFF
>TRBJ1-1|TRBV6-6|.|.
TGTGCCAGCAGTTACTCGTCCAGGGGAAACACTGAAGCTTTCTTT
CASSYSSRGNTEAFF
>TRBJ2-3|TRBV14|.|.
TGTGCCAGCAGCCAAGGGTCCTTTAGACTGATTGGTACGCAGTATTTT
CASSQGSFRLIGTQYF
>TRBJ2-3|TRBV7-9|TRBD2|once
TGTGCCAGCAGCTCCCGGACTAGCTCTTCGCAGTATTTT
CASSSRTSSSQYF
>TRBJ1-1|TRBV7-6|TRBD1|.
TGTGCCAGCAGCTTAGGGGACAGGGATCGGAACACTGAAGCTTTCTTT
CASSLGDRDRNTEAFF
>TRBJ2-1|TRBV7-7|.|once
TGTGCTAGCAGCTTGGTGTTGTGGTCCAGCAAGCAGTTCTTC
CASSLVLWSSKQFF
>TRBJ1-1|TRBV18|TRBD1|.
TGTGCCAGCTCCCCGCTACAGGGGGACACTGAAGCTTTCTTT
CASSPLQGDTEAFF
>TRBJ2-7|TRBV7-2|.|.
TGTGCCAGCAGCTCTGCGACGGGGAGCTCCTACGAGCAGTACTTC
CASSSATGSSYEQYF
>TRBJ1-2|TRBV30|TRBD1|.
TGTGCCTGGAGTGTACCGCGACAGGGACTCAACTATGGCTACACCTTC
CAWSVPRQGLNYGYTF
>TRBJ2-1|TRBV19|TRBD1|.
TGTGCCAGTAGTCCCCGGGACAGAACTTTAGTGGGGCAGTTCTTC
CASSPRDRTLVGQFF
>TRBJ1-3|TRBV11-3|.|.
TGTGCCAGCAGCTTGCGTTACGGGGTAGCTGGAAACACCATATATTTT
CASSLRYGVAGNTIYF
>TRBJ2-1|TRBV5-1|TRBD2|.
TGCGCCAGCAAAACTAGCGGGAAAATCGATGAGCAGTTCTTC
CASKTSGKIDEQFF
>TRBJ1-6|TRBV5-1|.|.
TGCGCCAGCAGCTTGGCCGGGGATGCGAATTCACCCCTCCACTTT
CASSLAGDANSPLHF
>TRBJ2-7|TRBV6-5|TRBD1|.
TGTGCCAGCAGCCCTAGACAGGGGGCGGACGAGCAGTACTTC
CASSPRQGADEQYF
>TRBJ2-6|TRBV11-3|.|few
TGTGCCAGCAGCTTCTCTGGGGCCAACGTCCTGACTTTC
CASSFSGANVLTF
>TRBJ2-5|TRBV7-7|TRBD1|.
TGTGCTAGCAGCAATGACAGGGTGGAGACCCAGTACTTC
CASSNDRVETQYF
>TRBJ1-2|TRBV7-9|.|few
TGTGCCAGCAGCCTACGCCGGGAGGGGGATGGCTACACCTTC
CASSLRREGDGYTF
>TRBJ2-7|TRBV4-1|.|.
TGCGCCAGCAGCCAGGAACTAGCCTACGAGCAGTACTTC
CASSQELAYEQYF